Below, 28 T cell receptor beta chains from the same sample are listed, as sequenced in a study of blood T cells in healthy people across ages. A second about 7 to 11 cycle PCR used barcoded and J-beta primers. TCRdb re-called the 5' RACE reads with MiXCR, one entry per CDR3 protein. The table lists over 1,500,000 distinct CDR3 sequences, about 49% of them singletons. Sequenced sample: blood. The receptor source for this set is a middle-aged woman in good health.

The chain couples TRBV7-3 to TRBJ2-5, with 7 bases aligning to TRBD2. The CDR3 is made up of 21 amino acids. V was pared by 1 base and J by 5 bases, with 25 bases of the junction left unmatched. Germline V gives CDR1 SGHTA, CDR2 FQGTGA. The CDR3 nucleotides read TGTGCCAGCAGCTTAAAGCCACCGAGCGGGGACGTACCCTGGGGGTCGGAGACCCAGTACTTC. This gives the protein CASSLKPPSGDVPWGSETQYF.

The rearrangement uses TRBV3-1 and TRBJ2-6; D not certain. The CDR3 spans 15 residues. With 0 bases removed from V and 0 bases from J, the gap between germline ends came to 3 bases. Per the germline V gene, CDR1 is LGHDT and CDR2 is YNNKEL (reference sequence). The CDR3 region is CASSQDVSGANVLTF. CDR3 bases: TGTGCCAGCAGCCAAGATGTCTCTGGGGCCAACGTCCTGACTTTC. Looking up the rest from reference TRBV3-1 and TRBJ2-6 gives the full variable domain: DTAVSQTPKYLVTQMGNDKSIKCEQNLGHDTMYWYKQDSKKFLKIMFSYNNKELIINETVPNRFSPKSPDKAHLNLHINSLELGDSAVYFCASSQDVSGANVLTFGAGSRLTVL.

There are a few counts of this clonotype. V usage is TRBV7-2 and J usage is TRBJ1-2; no clear D. V gave up 5 bases and J gave up 2 bases, with 15 bases separating them. The CDR3 contains 15 residues. Germline CDR1 and CDR2: SGHTA and FQGNSA. DNA for the CDR3: TGTGCCAGCAGCCGTAGACGGGAGGCCAACTATGGCTACACCTTC. It translates to CASSRRREANYGYTF. Supplemented by reference TRBV7-2 and TRBJ1-2, the full variable domain reads GAGVSQSPSNKVTEKGKDVELRCDPISGHTALYWYRQSLGQGLEFLIYFQGNSAPDKSGLPSDRFSAERTGGSVSTLTIQRTQQEDSAVYLCASSRRREANYGYTFGSGTRLTVV.

This chain joins TRBV5-5 and TRBJ1-2; tentative D call: TRBD1 (5 bases). This CDR3 region has 16 residues. The ends were cut back, 1 base at V and 1 base at J, with 14 bases in the middle. Germline V gives CDR1 SGHKS, CDR2 YYEKEE (reference sequence). CDR3 nucleotide sequence: TGTGCCAGCAGCTTGTGGGTGGACACTAGTAACTATGGCTACACCTTC. Translating it yields CASSLWVDTSNYGYTF.

The gene calls are TRBV12-3 or TRBV12-4 and TRBJ1-2; TRBD1 matches 7 bases. The V segment lost 6 bases and the J segment 3 bases; nucleotides outside the gene matches: 7. This CDR3 has 14 residues. This CDR3 reads CASSQETGHYGYTF. The CDR3 DNA reads as TGTGCCAGCAGCCAAGAGACAGGGCACTATGGCTACACCTTC.

The rearrangement uses TRBV11-2 and TRBJ2-6; D remains ambiguous. V shed 1 base and J shed 10 bases, with 8 bases lying between them. CDR3 size: 13 residues. Germline assignment: CDR1 SGHAT and CDR2 FQNNGV. CDR3 nucleotide sequence: TGTGCCAGCAGCTTAGGGGTTTCTAACGTCCTGACTTTC. It yields the protein CASSLGVSNVLTF.

This clonotype was picked up a small number of times. The chain joins TRBV20-1 to TRBJ2-3; D gene uncertain. Trimming shortened V by 0 bases and J by 0 bases, and 10 bases separated the two germline ends. This CDR3 has 15 residues. Looked up from germline, CDR1 is DFQATT and CDR2 is SNEGSKA (reference sequence). This CDR3 is CSARELTQSTDTQYF. As DNA, the CDR3 is TGCAGTGCTAGAGAGCTAACCCAAAGCACAGATACGCAGTATTTT.

This sequence joins TRBV20-1 and TRBJ1-2, with D uncertain. V was pared by 0 bases and J by 4 bases, with 9 bases between. The CDR3 length is 13 residues. The V gene's germline CDR1 is DFQATT and CDR2 SNEGSKA (reference sequence). CDR3 protein: CSAREESFYGYTF. CDR3 DNA sequence: TGCAGTGCTAGAGAGGAGTCCTTCTATGGCTACACCTTC.

The CDR3 DNA follows: TGCGCCAGCAGCCCAGCCGACAGGGGGCAGATGCAAGAGACCCAGTACTTC. Its translation is CASSPADRGQMQETQYF. This chain joins TRBV5-1 and TRBJ2-5; the match to TRBD1 covers 10 bases. V lost 4 bases, J lost 2 bases, and 11 bases stayed unmatched. This CDR3 is built from 17 residues. Germline loops: CDR1 SGHRS, CDR2 YFSETQ.

This chain connects TRBV11-1 to TRBJ2-5; 7 nucleotides match TRBD2. The V gene end was trimmed by 4 bases and the J gene end by 4 bases; junction bases not matched to a gene: 9. Germline V gene data show CDR1 as SGHAT and CDR2 as FQDESV (reference sequence). CDR3 size: 15 residues. For the CDR3, the DNA is TGTGCCAGCAGCTACACTCGGGGGGTTCGAGAGACCCAGTACTTC. It is translated as CASSYTRGVRETQYF.

The chain is built from TRBV10-3 and TRBJ2-3, with D possibly TRBD1 on 5 matching bases. This CDR3 region has 15 residues. The germline V gene has CDR1 ENHRY and CDR2 SYGVKD. Trimming removed 3 bases from V and 0 bases from J, with 10 bases in between. CDR3 sequence reads: CAISDQGSSTDTQYF. The CDR3 DNA reads as TGTGCCATCAGTGATCAGGGTAGTAGCACAGATACGCAGTATTTT.

This chain joins TRBV7-2 and TRBJ1-1; tentatively, D is TRBD1 (6 bases). From germline, CDR1 is SGHTA and CDR2 FQGNSA. V gave up 1 base and J gave up 5 bases, with 11 bases separating them. The CDR3 length is 14 residues. The CDR3 sequence: CASSLVSGETEAFF. Here the CDR3 DNA reads TGTGCCAGCAGCTTAGTTTCAGGGGAGACTGAAGCTTTCTTT.

V usage is TRBV20-1 and J usage is TRBJ2-3; 10 positions match TRBD1. J gave up 11 bases and V 5 bases, and 13 bases lay outside the gene matches. CDR3 size: 14 residues. Looked up from germline, CDR1 is DFQATT and CDR2 is SNEGSKA (reference sequence). CDR3 sequence: CSADRDRGGVGQYF. The DNA for the CDR3 is TGCAGTGCTGATCGGGACAGGGGCGGAGTTGGGCAGTATTTT.

The rearrangement uses TRBV9 and TRBJ2-1; no clear D gene. V shed 4 bases and J shed 7 bases, with 9 bases lying between them. Germline lookup yields CDR1 SGDLS and CDR2 YYNGEE. CDR3 size: 12 residues. The chain's CDR3 is CASSPNGNEQFF. CDR3 DNA sequence: TGTGCCAGCAGCCCCAACGGTAATGAGCAGTTCTTC.

V is TRBV6-5 and J is TRBJ1-6, with D maybe TRBD1 (5 bases). The germline CDR1 and CDR2 sequences are MNHEY and SVGAGI. V was trimmed by 1 base and J by 7 bases, leaving 14 bases between them. This CDR3 spans 16 amino acids. The CDR3 region is CASSYLAGTVNSPLHF. Here the CDR3 DNA reads TGTGCCAGCAGTTACTTGGCGGGGACGGTGAATTCACCCCTCCACTTT.

This clonotype was seen just once. The rearrangement uses TRBV7-2 and TRBJ2-3; 9 bases agree with TRBD1. The CDR3 extends over 16 amino acids. Trimming cost V 6 bases and J 6 bases; bases outside gene matches: 13. CDR1 is SGHTA, CDR2 FQGNSA, per germline. Here the CDR3 DNA reads TGTGCCAGCAGTTTTGAACCCCCGGGACAGGGCGATACGCAGTATTTT. Protein: CASSFEPPGQGDTQYF.

As for this clonotype: One end of the junction does not line up with germline, which may come from a read error. This sequence joins TRBV6-1 and TRBJ1-1, with D unresolved. The CDR3 consists of 13 residues. CDR1 is MNHNS, CDR2 SASEGT, per germline. CDR3 sequence (DNA): TGTGCCGGCAGTGAAGGGCCCAACACTGAAGCTTTCTTT. Translated: CAGSEGPNTEAFF.

This clonotype was counted between two and nine times. The chain has TRBV4-3 and TRBJ2-6; D may correspond to TRBD1 or TRBD2 (5 bases each). Germline V gene sequence: CDR1 LGHNA, CDR2 YSLEER. Trimming stripped 0 bases from V and 4 bases from J, with 10 bases between. The CDR3 runs 16 residues. The CDR3 protein is CASSQDSGTGANVLTF. The DNA of the CDR3 is TGCGCCAGCAGCCAAGATTCTGGGACCGGGGCCAACGTCCTGACTTTC.

The chain recombines TRBV7-9 with TRBJ1-5, with 9 bases that match TRBD1. V trimming: 6 bases; J trimming: 6 bases; junction bases outside the gene matches: 6. This CDR3 spans 14 amino acids. The V gene's germline CDR1 is SEHNR and CDR2 FQNEAQ (reference sequence). The CDR3, as DNA: TGTGCCAGCAGTCAGGGACAGGGTATTCAGCCCCAGCATTTT. As protein: CASSQGQGIQPQHF.

This clonotype showed up just a few times. The chain carries TRBV29-1 and TRBJ2-4; a weak D match, TRBD2 (7 bases). Germline V lookup: CDR1 SQVTM, CDR2 ANQGSEA. CDR3 size: 13 residues. V was cut by 7 bases and J by 8 bases, with 18 bases left in between. CDR3 region: CSAGGQGWDIQYF. The CDR3 DNA sequence: TGCAGCGCGGGAGGTCAGGGGTGGGACATTCAGTACTTC.

V usage is TRBV5-1 and J usage is TRBJ2-3; weak D call: TRBD1 (5 bases). Per germline, CDR1 SGHRS and CDR2 YFSETQ. V was clipped by 0 bases and J by 7 bases, with 12 bases between them. The CDR3 sequence is 14 residues long. The DNA for the CDR3 is TGCGCCAGCAGCTTGGCCCCTAGGGGCCATACGCAGTATTTT. Protein: CASSLAPRGHTQYF.

The genes are TRBV5-1 and TRBJ2-2, with D unresolved. The CDR3 covers 18 residues. The V and J ends lost 4 bases and 1 base respectively, with 20 bases between them. Germline lookup yields CDR1 SGHRS and CDR2 YFSETQ. CDR3 DNA: TGCGCCAGCAGCACAACTCCGGGCTACCAAAGGAACACCGGGGAGCTGTTTTTT. It codes for CASSTTPGYQRNTGELFF.

There are many counts of this clonotype. The chain couples TRBV4-2 to TRBJ2-6; D remains unclear. From germline, CDR1 is LGHNA and CDR2 YNFKEQ. V was shortened by 0 bases and J by 0 bases, with 9 bases between the two germline ends. The length of the CDR3 is 17 residues. CDR3 DNA sequence: TGTGCCAGCAGCCAAGAAGTTAGGTACTCTGGGGCCAACGTCCTGACTTTC. It specifies CASSQEVRYSGANVLTF.

This clonotype was detected a few times. V and J are TRBV20-1 and TRBJ2-5, with TRBD2 matching over 12 bases. CDR3 length: 15 residues. Per germline, CDR1 DFQATT and CDR2 SNEGSKA (reference sequence). V lost 3 bases, J lost 4 bases, and 6 bases stayed unmatched. The CDR3 spells CSASGASGGVETQYF. CDR3 nucleotides: TGCAGTGCTAGTGGAGCTAGCGGGGGGGTAGAGACCCAGTACTTC.

The gene calls are TRBV15 and TRBJ2-1, with D possibly matching TRBD1 (6 bases). Germline CDR1 LNHNV, CDR2 YYDKDF (reference sequence). The length of the CDR3 is 13 residues. V was trimmed by 5 bases and J by 7 bases, leaving 12 bases between them. The CDR3 nucleotides are TGTGCCACCAGCGGATCCAGGGGTAATGAGCAGTTCTTC. This encodes CATSGSRGNEQFF.

This rearrangement joins TRBV27 to TRBJ1-6, with D uncertain. The germline V and J ends were trimmed by 0 bases and 0 bases, with 9 bases remaining between them. The CDR3 is made up of 17 amino acids. Germline V lookup: CDR1 MNHEY, CDR2 SMNVEV (reference sequence). This CDR3 is CASSLSAEASYNSPLHF. As DNA, the CDR3 is TGTGCCAGCAGTTTATCAGCGGAGGCCTCCTATAATTCACCCCTCCACTTT.

In its sample, this clonotype was seen a few times. The J gene is TRBJ2-5, the V gene TRBV18; tentatively, D is TRBD1 (5 bases). The CDR3 has 16 amino acids. V was clipped by 2 bases and J by 2 bases, with 15 bases between them. The V gene's germline CDR1 is KGHSH and CDR2 LQKENI. The CDR3 nucleotides are TGTGCCAGCTCACCATGGTTAGCTGGGGCACAAGAGACCCAGTACTTC. This sequence encodes CASSPWLAGAQETQYF.

The J gene is TRBJ2-1, the V gene TRBV3-1; D perhaps matches TRBD2 (5 bases). Trimming left V 4 bases short and J 6 bases short, with 10 bases between. This CDR3 has 13 amino acids. The V gene's germline CDR1 is LGHDT and CDR2 YNNKEL (reference sequence). The CDR3 loop reads CASSRRGGNEQFF. The CDR3 nucleotides read TGTGCCAGCAGCCGTCGGGGTGGCAATGAGCAGTTCTTC.